This TCR beta chain was sequenced during a study of beta chain features in type 1 diabetes (dated by TCRdb to the late 2010s). With regard to the full study: Mean age, gender distribution, total cell number and subset yield were not different between patients and healthy donors. Across all samples, 107,917,701 sorted cells were examined, and cell number per subset correlated strongly with RNA yield. In the study, recently diagnosed type 1 diabetes patients and matched healthy donors were compared on the TCRB repertoires of their sorted circulating CD4+ T cell subsets. Whereas all 28 donors provided naive and central memory subsets, regulatory and stem cell-like memory subsets were isolated from just 8 patients and about 8 healthy donors. Paper-wide results and their limitations: Type 1 diabetes patients showed a moderate but significant shortening of TCRB CDR3 length in all four CD4+ subsets. Shorter templates might be favored by PCR, yet because patient and control samples were amplified and corrected together, any such skew would affect both groups equally. Because small numbers of individuals were included in the HLA sub-analyses, any influence of HLA type on TCRB rearrangement was left unresolved. At VDJ recombination sites, patients with type 1 diabetes made fewer insertions and deleted more nucleotides, a pattern implying thymic rearrangement abnormalities. Naive, central memory and regulatory TCRB repertoires appeared to be more similar among patients than among healthy donors. Because cDNA was sequenced instead of genomic DNA, activated cells with high expression could be over-represented, although the groups did not differ in activation or CD3 levels.

The entire amount of isolated RNA was reverse transcribed using the High Capacity cDNA Reverse Transcription Kit, so the sequenced TCRB transcripts were expressed ones. Deep immunoSEQ sequencing was performed on naive, central memory and regulatory T cell samples, with an average of around 3.5 million total reads per sample. After sorted cells were lysed in RLT buffer, RNA was extracted with DNase-treated RNeasy Micro or Mini kits, with the choice depending on cell number. To prevent cross-contamination, every cell subset was processed on its own, while patient and healthy donor samples were processed together. Using the immunoSEQ multiplex PCR, TCRB sequences were amplified from cDNA into 87-bp fragments spanning the CDR3 region. Amplicons were sequenced on the Illumina HiSeq platform. In the source study's methods: Synthetic template baselines were used to correct PCR bias computationally, reads within Hamming distance 2 were collapsed together, and singletons that could not be merged were discarded. By aligning reads against IMGT, V, D and J genes, CDR3 length, and insertions or deletions at six rearrangement sites were assigned. Within each subset, clonotype counts were normalized to the number of sorted cells before true diversity and Gini coefficients were calculated with the tcR R package. The overlap coefficient, calculated on TCRB nucleotide sequences, was used to quantify repertoire sharing. TCRdb limited this immuneACCESS table to in-frame rearrangements with V and J called. A share of clones is missing; checked studies link under half to unresolved V genes, and the rest is unexplained. D and trimming were read from the DNA, whereas the V and J calls and clone size are those reported in that table. The sample data list 150,000 to 190,000 clones, and approximately 10% of these were observed just once. The ten top clones hold roughly 0.5% of the sample.

Each donor gave one peripheral blood draw, averaging roughly 0.11 L, which was collected into heparinised tubes. A BD FACSAria II and a panel including CD45RO, CCR7, CD25, CD127, CD95 and CD27 were used to sort naive, central memory, regulatory and stem cell-like memory CD4+ T cells. All sorted populations exceeded 95% purity. PBMCs were isolated immediately by Lymphoprep density gradient centrifugation and stained directly without culture. Samples were stained and sorted in pairs, with one healthy donor and one patient per experiment, so that batch effects were minimized. The germline V gene sets CDR1 to KGHSH and CDR2 to LQKENI. V is reduced by 2 bases and J by 8 bases, leaving a spacing of 19 bases between them. The CDR3, cysteine through phenylalanine, is 16 amino acids long. Just the 48-base CDR3 DNA is kept, in frame starting at base 1. In this sample, this clone turned up a few times. The antigen it recognizes is unknown. Base qualities are missing; no much larger clone stands one base away.

This chain joins TRBV18 to TRBJ2-1; the D region possibly corresponds to TRBD2 (6 bases align). Input material: central memory CD4+ T cells from blood. The TCR sequence derives from a man aged 25-40 years with type 1 diabetes. The sequence in DNA is TGTGCCAGCTCACCATCCCGGGACTTCCAGGACCATGAGCAGTTCTTC. Its coded protein is CASSPSRDFQDHEQFF.